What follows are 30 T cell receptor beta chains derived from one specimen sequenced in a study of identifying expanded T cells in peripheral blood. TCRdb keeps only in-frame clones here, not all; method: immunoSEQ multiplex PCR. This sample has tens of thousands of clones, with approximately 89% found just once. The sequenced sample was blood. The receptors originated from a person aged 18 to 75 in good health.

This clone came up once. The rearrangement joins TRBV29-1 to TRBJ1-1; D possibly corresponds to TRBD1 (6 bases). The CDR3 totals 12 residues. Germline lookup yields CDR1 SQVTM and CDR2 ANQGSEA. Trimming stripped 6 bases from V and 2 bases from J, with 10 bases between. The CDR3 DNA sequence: TGCAGCGTGGGACACCGAAACACTGAAGCTTTCTTT. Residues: CSVGHRNTEAFF.

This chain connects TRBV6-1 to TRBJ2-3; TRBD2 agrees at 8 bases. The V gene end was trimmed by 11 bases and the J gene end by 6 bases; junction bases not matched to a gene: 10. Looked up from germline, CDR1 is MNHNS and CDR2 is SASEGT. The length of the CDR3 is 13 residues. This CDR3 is CAAGLVGGDTQYF. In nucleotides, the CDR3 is TGTGCCGCGGGACTAGTGGGGGGGGATACGCAGTATTTT.

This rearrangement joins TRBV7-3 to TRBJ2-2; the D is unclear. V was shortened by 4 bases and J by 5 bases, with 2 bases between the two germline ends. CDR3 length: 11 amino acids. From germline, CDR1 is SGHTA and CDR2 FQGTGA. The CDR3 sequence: CASSSTGELFF. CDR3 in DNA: TGTGCCAGCAGCTCGACCGGGGAGCTGTTTTTT.

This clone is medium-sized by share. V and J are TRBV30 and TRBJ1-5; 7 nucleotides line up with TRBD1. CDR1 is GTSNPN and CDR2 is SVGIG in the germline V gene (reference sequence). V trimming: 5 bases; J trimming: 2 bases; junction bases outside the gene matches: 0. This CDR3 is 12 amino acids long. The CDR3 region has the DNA TGTGCCTGGGACAGGGGCAATCAGCCCCAGCATTTT. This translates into CAWDRGNQPQHF. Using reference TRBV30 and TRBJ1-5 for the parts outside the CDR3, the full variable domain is SQTIHQWPATLVQPVGSPLSLECTVEGTSNPNLYWYRQAAGRGLQLLFYSVGIGQISSEVPQNLSASRPQDRQFILSSKKLLLSDSGFYLCAWDRGNQPQHFGDGTRLSIL.

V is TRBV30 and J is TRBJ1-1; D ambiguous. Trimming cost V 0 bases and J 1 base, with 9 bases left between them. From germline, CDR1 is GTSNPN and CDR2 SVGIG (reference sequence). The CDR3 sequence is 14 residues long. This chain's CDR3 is CAWSVPTANTEAFF. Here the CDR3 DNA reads TGTGCCTGGAGTGTTCCTACAGCGAACACTGAAGCTTTCTTT. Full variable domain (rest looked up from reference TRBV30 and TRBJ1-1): SQTIHQWPATLVQPVGSPLSLECTVEGTSNPNLYWYRQAAGRGLQLLFYSVGIGQISSEVPQNLSASRPQDRQFILSSKKLLLSDSGFYLCAWSVPTANTEAFFGQGTRLTVV.

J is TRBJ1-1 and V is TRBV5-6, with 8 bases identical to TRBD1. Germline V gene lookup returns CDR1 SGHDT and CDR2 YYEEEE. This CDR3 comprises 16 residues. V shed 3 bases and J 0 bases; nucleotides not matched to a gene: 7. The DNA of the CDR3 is TGTGCCAGCAGCTGGGGGACAGGACGCGTGAACACTGAAGCTTTCTTT. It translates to CASSWGTGRVNTEAFF.

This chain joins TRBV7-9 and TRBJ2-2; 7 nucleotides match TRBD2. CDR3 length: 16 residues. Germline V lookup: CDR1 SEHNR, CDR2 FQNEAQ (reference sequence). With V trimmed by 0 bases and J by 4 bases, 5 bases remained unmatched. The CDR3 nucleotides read TGTGCCAGCAGCTTAGCGAAGAGGGAGGGCACCGGGGAGCTGTTTTTT. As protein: CASSLAKREGTGELFF. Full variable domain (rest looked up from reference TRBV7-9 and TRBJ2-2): DTGVSQNPRHKITKRGQNVTFRCDPISEHNRLYWYRQTLGQGPEFLTYFQNEAQLEKSRLLSDRFSAERPKGSFSTLEIQRTEQGDSAMYLCASSLAKREGTGELFFGEGSRLTVL.

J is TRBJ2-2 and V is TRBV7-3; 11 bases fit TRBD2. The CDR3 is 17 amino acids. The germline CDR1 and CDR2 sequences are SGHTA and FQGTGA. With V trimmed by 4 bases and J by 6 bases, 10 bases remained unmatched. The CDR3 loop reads CASSSRTSGLAAGELFF. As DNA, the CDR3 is TGTGCCAGCAGCTCCAGGACTAGCGGGTTGGCCGCCGGGGAGCTGTTTTTT.

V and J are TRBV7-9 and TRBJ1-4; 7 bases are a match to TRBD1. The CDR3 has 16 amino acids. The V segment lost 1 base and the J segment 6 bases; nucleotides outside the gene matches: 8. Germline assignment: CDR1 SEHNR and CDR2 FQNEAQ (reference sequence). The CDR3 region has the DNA TGTGCCAGCAGCTTAGGACCGGCAGGGGGGGATGAAAAACTGTTTTTT. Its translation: CASSLGPAGGDEKLFF.

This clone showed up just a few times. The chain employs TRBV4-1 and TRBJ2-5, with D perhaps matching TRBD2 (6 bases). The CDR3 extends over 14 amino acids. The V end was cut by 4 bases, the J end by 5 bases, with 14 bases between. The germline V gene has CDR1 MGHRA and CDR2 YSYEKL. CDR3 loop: CASSRDRGRETQYF. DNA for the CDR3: TGCGCCAGCAGCCGAGATAGAGGGAGGGAGACCCAGTACTTC.

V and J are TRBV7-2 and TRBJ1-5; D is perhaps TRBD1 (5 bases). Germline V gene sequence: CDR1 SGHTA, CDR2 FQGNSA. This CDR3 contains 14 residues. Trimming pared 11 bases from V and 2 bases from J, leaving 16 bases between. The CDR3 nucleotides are TGTGCCGGTAGTTGGGGGGTCGGCAATCAGCCCCAGCATTTT. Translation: CAGSWGVGNQPQHF.

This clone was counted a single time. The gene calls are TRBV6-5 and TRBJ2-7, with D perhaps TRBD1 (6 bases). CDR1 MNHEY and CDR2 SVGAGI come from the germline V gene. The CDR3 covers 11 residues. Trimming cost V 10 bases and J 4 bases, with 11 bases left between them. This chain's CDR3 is CATRTVYEQYF. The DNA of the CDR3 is TGTGCCACCAGGACAGTATACGAGCAGTACTTC.

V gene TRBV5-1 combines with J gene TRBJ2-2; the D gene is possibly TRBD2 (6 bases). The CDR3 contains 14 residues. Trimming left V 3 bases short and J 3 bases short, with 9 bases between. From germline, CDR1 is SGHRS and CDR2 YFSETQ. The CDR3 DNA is TGCGCCAGCAGCTCGGGGGATTACACCGGGGAGCTGTTTTTT. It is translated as CASSSGDYTGELFF.

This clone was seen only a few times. The CDR3 protein is CASSLARLAATSYNEQFF. In DNA form, the CDR3 reads TGTGCCAGCAGCTTAGCCCGCTTAGCGGCAACCTCCTACAATGAGCAGTTCTTC. V usage is TRBV7-8 and J usage is TRBJ2-1; weak D call: TRBD2 (6 bases). This CDR3 has 18 residues. Trimming took off 0 bases at V and 0 bases at J, with 15 bases between the two ends. The germline gives CDR1 SGHVS, CDR2 FQNEAQ.

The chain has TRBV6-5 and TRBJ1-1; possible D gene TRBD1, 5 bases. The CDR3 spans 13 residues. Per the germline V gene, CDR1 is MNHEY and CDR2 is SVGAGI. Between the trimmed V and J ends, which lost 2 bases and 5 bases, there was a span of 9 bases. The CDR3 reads CASSYEQGTEAFF. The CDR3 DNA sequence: TGTGCCAGCAGTTACGAGCAGGGAACTGAAGCTTTCTTT.

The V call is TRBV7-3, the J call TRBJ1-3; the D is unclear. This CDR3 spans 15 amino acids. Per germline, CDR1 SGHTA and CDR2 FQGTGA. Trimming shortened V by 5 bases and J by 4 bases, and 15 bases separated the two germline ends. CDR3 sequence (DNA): TGTGCCAGCAGCCTTTGGAGCGGAGGGGGAAACACCATATATTTT. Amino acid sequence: CASSLWSGGGNTIYF.

The CDR3 DNA sequence: TGTGCCAGCAGCTTGACAGGGTGGCCTGAAGCTTTCTTT. It is translated as CASSLTGWPEAFF. The chain has TRBV11-2 and TRBJ1-1, with 7 bases fitting TRBD1. The ends lost 3 bases at V and 6 bases at J; junction bases unmatched: 4. This CDR3 is 13 amino acids long. Germline V gene data show CDR1 as SGHAT and CDR2 as FQNNGV.

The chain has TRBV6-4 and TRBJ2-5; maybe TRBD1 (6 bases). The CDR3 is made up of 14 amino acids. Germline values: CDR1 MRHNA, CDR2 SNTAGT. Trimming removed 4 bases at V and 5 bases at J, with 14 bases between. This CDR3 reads CASSGPPRGETQYF. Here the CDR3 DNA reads TGTGCCAGCAGTGGCCCCCCAAGGGGGGAGACCCAGTACTTC.

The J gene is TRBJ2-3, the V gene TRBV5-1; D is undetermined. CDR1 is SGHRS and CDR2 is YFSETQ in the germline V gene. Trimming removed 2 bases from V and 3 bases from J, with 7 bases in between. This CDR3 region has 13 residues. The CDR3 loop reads CASSFDGTDTQYF. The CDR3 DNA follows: TGCGCCAGCAGCTTCGACGGGACAGATACGCAGTATTTT.

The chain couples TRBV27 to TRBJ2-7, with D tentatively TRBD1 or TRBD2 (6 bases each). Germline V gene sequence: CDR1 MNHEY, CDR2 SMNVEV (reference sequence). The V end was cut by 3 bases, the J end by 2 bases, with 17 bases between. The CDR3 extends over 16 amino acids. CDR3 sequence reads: CASSFLGGAKPYEQYF. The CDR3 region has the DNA TGTGCCAGCAGTTTCTTGGGGGGCGCAAAGCCCTACGAGCAGTACTTC.

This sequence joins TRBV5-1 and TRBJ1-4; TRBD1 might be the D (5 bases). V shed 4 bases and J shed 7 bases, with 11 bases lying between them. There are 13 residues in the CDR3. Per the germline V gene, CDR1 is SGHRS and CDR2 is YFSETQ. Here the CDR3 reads CASSRGEGEKLFF. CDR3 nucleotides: TGCGCCAGCAGCAGAGGGGAAGGTGAAAAACTGTTTTTT.

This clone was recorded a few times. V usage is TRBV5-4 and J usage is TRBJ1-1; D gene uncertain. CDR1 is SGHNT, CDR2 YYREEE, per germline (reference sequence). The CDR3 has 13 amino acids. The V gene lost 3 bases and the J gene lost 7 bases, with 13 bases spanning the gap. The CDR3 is CASSSDTGREAFF. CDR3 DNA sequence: TGTGCCAGCAGCTCCGACACCGGGCGTGAAGCTTTCTTT.

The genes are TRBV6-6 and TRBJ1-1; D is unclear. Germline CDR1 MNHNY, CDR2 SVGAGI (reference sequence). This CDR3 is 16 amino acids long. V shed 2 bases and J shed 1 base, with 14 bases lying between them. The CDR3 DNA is TGTGCCAGCAGTTACGGATCAGCAAACCGGAACACTGAAGCTTTCTTT. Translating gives CASSYGSANRNTEAFF.

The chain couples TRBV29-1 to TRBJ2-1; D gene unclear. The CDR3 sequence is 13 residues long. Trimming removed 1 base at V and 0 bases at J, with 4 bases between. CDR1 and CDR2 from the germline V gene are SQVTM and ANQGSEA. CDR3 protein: CSVEAGSYNEQFF. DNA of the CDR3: TGCAGCGTTGAAGCGGGCTCCTACAATGAGCAGTTCTTC.

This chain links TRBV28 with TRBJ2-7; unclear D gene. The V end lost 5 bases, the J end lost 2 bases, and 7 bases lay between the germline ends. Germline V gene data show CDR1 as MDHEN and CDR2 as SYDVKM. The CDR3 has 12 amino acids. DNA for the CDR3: TGTGCCAGCAGTCCGCCTACCTACGAGCAGTACTTC. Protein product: CASSPPTYEQYF.

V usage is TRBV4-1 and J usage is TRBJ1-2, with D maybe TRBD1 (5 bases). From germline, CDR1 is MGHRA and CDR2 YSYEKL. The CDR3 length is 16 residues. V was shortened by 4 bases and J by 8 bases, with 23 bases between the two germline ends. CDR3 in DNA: TGCGCCAGCAGCCCGGGAGGCAGGGTGGGACTGGAAGGCTACACCTTC. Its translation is CASSPGGRVGLEGYTF.

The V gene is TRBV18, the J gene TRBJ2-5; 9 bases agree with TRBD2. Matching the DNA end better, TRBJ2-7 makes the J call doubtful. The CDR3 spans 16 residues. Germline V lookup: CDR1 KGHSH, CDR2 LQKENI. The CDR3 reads CASSPPAPSGNYEQYF. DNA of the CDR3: TGTGCCAGCTCACCACCGGCGCCTAGCGGGAACTACGAGCAGTACTTC.

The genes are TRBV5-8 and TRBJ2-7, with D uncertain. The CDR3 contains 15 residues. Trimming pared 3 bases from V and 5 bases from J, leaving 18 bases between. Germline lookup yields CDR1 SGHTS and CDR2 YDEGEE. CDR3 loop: CASSYRALLRHEQYF. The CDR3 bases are TGTGCCAGCAGCTACCGGGCCCTGCTTCGCCACGAGCAGTACTTC.

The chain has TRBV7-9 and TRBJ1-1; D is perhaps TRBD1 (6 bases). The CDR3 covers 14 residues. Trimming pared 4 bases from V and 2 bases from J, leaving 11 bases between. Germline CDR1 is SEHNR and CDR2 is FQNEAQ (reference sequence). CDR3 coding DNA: TGTGCCAGCAGCTCACAGGGAAGAAACACTGAAGCTTTCTTT. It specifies CASSSQGRNTEAFF.

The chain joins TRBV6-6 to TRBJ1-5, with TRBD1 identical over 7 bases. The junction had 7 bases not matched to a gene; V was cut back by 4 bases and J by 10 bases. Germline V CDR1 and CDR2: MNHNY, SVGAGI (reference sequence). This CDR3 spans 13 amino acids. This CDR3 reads CASSSQGERPQHF. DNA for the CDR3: TGTGCCAGCAGTTCCCAGGGGGAACGTCCCCAGCATTTT.